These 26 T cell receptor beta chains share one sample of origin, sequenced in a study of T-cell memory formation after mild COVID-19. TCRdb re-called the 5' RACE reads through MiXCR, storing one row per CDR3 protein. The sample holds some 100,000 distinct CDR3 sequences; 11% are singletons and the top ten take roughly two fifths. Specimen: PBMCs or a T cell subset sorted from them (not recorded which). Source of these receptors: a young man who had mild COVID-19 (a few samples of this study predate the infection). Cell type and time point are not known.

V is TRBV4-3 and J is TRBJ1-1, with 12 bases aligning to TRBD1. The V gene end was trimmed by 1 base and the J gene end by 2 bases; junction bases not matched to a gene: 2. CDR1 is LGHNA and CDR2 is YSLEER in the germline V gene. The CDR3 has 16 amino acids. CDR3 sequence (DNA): TGCGCCAGCAGCCAAGGCGGGACAGGGGGCAACACTGAAGCTTTCTTT. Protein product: CASSQGGTGGNTEAFF.

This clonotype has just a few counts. The CDR3 coding sequence is TGCGCCAGCAGCTACGGGACAGGGGTCTTATACGAGCAGTACTTC. This gives the protein CASSYGTGVLYEQYF. The J gene is TRBJ2-7, the V gene TRBV5-1; 10 bases fit TRBD1. The germline CDR1 and CDR2 sequences are SGHRS and YFSETQ. The CDR3 is 15 residues long. V trimming: 3 bases; J trimming: 4 bases; junction bases outside the gene matches: 7. Using reference TRBV5-1 and TRBJ2-7 for the parts outside the CDR3, the full variable domain is KAGVTQTPRYLIKTRGQQVTLSCSPISGHRSVSWYQQTPGQGLQFLFEYFSETQRNKGNFPGRFSGRQFSNSRSEMNVSTLELGDSALYLCASSYGTGVLYEQYFGPGTRLTVT.

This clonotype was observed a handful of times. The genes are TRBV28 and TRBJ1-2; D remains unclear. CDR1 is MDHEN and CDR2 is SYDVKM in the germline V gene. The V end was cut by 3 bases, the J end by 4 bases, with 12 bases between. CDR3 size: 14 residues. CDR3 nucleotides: TGTGCCAGCAGTTTTCGAGGTTCCGGCTATGGCTACACCTTC. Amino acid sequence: CASSFRGSGYGYTF.

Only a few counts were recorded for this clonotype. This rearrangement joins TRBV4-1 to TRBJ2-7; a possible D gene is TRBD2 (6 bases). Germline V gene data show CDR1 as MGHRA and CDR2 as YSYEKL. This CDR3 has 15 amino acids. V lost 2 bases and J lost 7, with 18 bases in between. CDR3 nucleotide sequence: TGCGCCAGCAGCCAACTCCCGGGGGACCGCCGGGAGCAGTACTTC. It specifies CASSQLPGDRREQYF.

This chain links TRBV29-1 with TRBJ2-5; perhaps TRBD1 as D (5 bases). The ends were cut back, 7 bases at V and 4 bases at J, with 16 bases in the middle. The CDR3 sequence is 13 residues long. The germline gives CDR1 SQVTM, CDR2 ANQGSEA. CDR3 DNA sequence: TGCAGCGGTAACCCTGGGGCAGGAGAGACCCAGTACTTC. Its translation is CSGNPGAGETQYF.

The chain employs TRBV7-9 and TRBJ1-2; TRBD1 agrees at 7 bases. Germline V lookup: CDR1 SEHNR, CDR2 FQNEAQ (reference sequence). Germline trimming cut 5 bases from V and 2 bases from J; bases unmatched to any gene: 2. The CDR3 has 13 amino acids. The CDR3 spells CASSAGQNYGYTF. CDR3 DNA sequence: TGTGCCAGCAGCGCGGGACAGAACTATGGCTACACCTTC.

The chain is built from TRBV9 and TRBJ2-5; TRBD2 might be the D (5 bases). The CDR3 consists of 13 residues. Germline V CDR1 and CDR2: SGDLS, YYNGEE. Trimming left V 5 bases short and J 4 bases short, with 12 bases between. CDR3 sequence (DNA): TGTGCCAGCAGGAGGGATGGAGGAGAGACCCAGTACTTC. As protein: CASRRDGGETQYF.

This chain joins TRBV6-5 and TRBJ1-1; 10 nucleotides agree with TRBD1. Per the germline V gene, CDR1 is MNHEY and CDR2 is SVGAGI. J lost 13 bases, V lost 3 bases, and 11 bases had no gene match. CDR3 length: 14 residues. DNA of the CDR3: TGTGCCAGCAGTTATTCAGACAGGGGGCACCCCGATTTCTTT. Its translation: CASSYSDRGHPDFF.

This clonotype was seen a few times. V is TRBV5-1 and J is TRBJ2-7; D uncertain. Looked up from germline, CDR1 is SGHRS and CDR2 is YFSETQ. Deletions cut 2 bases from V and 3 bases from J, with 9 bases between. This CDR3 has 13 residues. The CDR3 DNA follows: TGCGCCAGCAGCTTCGGGCCAAACTACGAGCAGTACGTC. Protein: CASSFGPNYEQYV.

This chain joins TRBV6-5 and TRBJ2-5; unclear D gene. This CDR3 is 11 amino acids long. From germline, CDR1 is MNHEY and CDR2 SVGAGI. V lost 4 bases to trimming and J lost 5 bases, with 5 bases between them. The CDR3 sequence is CASSSSETQYF. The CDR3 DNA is TGTGCCAGCAGTTCATCTGAGACCCAGTACTTC.

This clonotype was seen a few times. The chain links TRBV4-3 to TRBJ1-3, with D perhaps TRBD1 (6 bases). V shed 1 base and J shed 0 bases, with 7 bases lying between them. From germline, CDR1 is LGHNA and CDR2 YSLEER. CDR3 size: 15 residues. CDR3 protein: CASSQGTASGNTIYF. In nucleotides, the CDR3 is TGCGCCAGCAGCCAAGGGACAGCCTCTGGAAACACCATATATTTT.

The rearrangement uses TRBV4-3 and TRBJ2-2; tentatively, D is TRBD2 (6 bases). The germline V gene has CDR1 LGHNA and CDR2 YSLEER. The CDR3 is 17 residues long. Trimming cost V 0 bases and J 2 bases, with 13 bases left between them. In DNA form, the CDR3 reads TGCGCCAGCAGCCAAGATCTGTCGGGAGTTAACACCGGGGAGCTGTTTTTT. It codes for CASSQDLSGVNTGELFF.

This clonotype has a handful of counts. In nucleotides, the CDR3 is TGTGCCAGCAGCCCGGGGGGCGTTAATGAGCAGTTCTTC. Its protein product is CASSPGGVNEQFF. This rearrangement joins TRBV7-6 to TRBJ2-1; a weak D match, TRBD2 (7 bases). V was shortened by 5 bases and J by 7 bases, with 12 bases between the two germline ends. There are 13 residues in the CDR3. Germline V gives CDR1 SGHVS, CDR2 FNYEAQ.

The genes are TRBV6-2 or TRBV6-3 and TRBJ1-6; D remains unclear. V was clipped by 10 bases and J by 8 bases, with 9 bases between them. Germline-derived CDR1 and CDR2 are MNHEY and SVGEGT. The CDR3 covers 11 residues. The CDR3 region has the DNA TGTGCCATCGGCCCCGATTCACCCCTCCACTTT. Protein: CAIGPDSPLHF.

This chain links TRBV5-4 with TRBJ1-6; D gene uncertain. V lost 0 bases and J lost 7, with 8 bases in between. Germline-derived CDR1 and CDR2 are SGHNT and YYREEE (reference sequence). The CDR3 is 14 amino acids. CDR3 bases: TGTGCCAGCAGCTTGGAGACGATCAATTCACCCCTCCACTTT. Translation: CASSLETINSPLHF.

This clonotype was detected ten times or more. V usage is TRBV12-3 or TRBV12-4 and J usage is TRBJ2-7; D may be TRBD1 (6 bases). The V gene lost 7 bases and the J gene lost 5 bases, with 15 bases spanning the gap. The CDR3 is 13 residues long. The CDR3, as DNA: TGTGCCAGCACCCTTACAGGGATCCACGAGCAGTACTTC. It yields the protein CASTLTGIHEQYF.

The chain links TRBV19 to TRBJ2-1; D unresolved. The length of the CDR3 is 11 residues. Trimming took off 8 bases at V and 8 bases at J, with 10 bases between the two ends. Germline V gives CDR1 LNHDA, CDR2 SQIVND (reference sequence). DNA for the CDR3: TGTGCCAGTGCCCTCGGAGATGAGCAGTTCTTC. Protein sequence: CASALGDEQFF.

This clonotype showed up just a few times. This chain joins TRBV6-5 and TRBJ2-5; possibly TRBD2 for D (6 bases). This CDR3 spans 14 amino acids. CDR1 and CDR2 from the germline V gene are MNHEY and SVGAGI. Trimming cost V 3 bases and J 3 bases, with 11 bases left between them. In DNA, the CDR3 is TGTGCCAGCAGTTATTGGGACTCCGAAGAGACCCAGTACTTC. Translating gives CASSYWDSEETQYF.

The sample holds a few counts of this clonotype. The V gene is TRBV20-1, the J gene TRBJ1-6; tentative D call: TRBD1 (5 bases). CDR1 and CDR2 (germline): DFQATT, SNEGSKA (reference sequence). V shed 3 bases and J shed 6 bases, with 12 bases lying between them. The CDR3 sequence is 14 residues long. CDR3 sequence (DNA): TGCAGTGCTAGTCCCTACGACAGTAATTCACCCCTCCACTTT. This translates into CSASPYDSNSPLHF.

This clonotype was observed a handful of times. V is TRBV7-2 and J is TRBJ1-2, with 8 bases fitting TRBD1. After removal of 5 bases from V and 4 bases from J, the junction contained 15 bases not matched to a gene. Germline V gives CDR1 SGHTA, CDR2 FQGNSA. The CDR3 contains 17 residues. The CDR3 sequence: CASSIDPAGGSGYGYTF. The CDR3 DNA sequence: TGTGCCAGCAGCATCGACCCAGCAGGGGGCTCGGGCTATGGCTACACCTTC.

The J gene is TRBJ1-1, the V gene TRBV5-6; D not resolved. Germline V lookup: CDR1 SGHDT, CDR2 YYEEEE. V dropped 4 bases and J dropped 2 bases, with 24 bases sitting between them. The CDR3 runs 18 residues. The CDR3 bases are TGTGCCAGCAGCCAATCCGCAACGACGGAGAAAACCAACACTGAAGCTTTCTTT. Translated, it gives CASSQSATTEKTNTEAFF.

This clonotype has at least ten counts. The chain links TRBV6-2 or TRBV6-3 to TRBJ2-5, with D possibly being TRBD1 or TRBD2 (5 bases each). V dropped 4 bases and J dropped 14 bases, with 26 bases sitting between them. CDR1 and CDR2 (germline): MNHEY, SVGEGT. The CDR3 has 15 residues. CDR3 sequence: CASSWTAGHPLGVYF. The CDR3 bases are TGTGCCAGCAGTTGGACCGCCGGACACCCACTGGGGGTATACTTC.

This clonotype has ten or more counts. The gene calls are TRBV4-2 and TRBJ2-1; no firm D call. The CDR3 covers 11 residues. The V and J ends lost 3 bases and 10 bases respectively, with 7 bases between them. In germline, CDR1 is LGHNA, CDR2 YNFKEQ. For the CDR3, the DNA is TGTGCCAGCAGCCAGGCTGGGGAGCAGTTCTTC. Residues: CASSQAGEQFF.

The CDR3 spells CASSFYNNEQYV. The DNA for the CDR3 is TGTGCCAGCAGTTTCTATAACAACGAGCAGTACGTC. The V call is TRBV28, the J call TRBJ2-7; D is uncertain. CDR3 length: 12 residues. Germline V gives CDR1 MDHEN, CDR2 SYDVKM. The V and J ends lost 3 bases and 5 bases respectively, with 8 bases between them.

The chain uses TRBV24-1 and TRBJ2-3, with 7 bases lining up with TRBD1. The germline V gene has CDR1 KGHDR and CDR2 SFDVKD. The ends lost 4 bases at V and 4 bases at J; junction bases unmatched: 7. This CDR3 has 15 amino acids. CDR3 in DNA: TGTGCCACCAGTGAGGAACAGGGGTTGGCAGATACGCAGTATTTT. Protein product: CATSEEQGLADTQYF.

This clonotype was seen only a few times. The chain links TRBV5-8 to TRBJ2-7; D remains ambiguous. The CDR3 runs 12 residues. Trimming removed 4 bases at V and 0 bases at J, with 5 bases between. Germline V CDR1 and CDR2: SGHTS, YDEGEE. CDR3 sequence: CASSRLSYEQYF. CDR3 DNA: TGTGCCAGCAGCCGACTCTCCTACGAGCAGTACTTC.